There are many counts of the clone carrying this TCR beta chain. Its antigen remains unknown. This specimen belongs to a study of CD8 T cells in ankylosing spondylitis. TCRdb reanalysed the 5' RACE reads using MiXCR and keeps one entry per CDR3 protein. The sample includes approximately 520,000 distinct CDR3 sequences, 5.3% of them seen just once. This CDR3 region has 13 residues. CDR1 and CDR2 (germline): SGHRS, YFSETQ. Trimming stripped 3 bases from V and 5 bases from J, with 11 bases between. Regarding the study as a whole: Blood from ankylosing spondylitis patients appeared to carry a characteristic roughly 8-variant TCR beta motif. Before this, some motif variants had been reported in reactive arthritis synovial fluid and blood. Disease-linked clones proved CD8+ and comparatively uncommon in peripheral blood.

The specimen was blood, either unsorted or a sorted T cell fraction (not recorded which). This chain links TRBV5-1 with TRBJ1-2; D is ambiguous. The clonotype was recovered from a male donor with ankylosing spondylitis. The CDR3 region is CASSYIREYGYTF. CDR3 nucleotide sequence: TGCGCCAGCAGCTACATCCGGGAATATGGCTACACCTTC.